The clone carrying this TCR beta chain was detected ten times or more. Its specificity is unknown. The authors obtained over 200 million TCR-beta sequences from 15-18 subjects per sequencing run. A single record per CDR3 protein comes from TCRdb applying MiXCR to the 5' RACE reads. The sample holds approximately 28,000 distinct CDR3 sequences, 10% to 15% seen once. This record comes from a study of neurological immune-mediated disorders. Study observations and caveats: No CDR3 amino acid sequences were shared by expanded clones across subjects, suggesting private repertoires in all groups.

V was pared by 1 base and J by 4 bases, with 0 bases of the junction left unmatched. Germline CDR1 is SQVTM and CDR2 is ANQGSEA. This CDR3 has 12 amino acids. Time point denoted: technical triplicate 2. Material: CD4+ T cells from blood. The chain has TRBV29-1 and TRBJ2-5, with 7 positions matching TRBD1. The TCR was taken from a female donor with HTLV-1-associated myelopathy (HAM/TSP). The CDR3 nucleotides are TGCAGCGTTGAAGCAGGGGGAGAGACCCAGTACTTC. This encodes CSVEAGGETQYF.